The T cell receptor beta chain under discussion was sequenced for a study of T cells after yellow fever vaccination. Study summary: SMART-Seq v4 Ultra Low Input prepared libraries from low-cell fractions.

Looked up from germline, CDR1 is SGHNT and CDR2 is YENEEA. The V end was cut by 5 bases, the J end by 5 bases, with 16 bases between. This CDR3 has 15 residues. Production of TCR cDNA was by 5'RACE template switching, which also added a universal primer site and UMIs. One entry per CDR3 protein results from TCRdb running MiXCR on the 5' RACE reads. The top ten clones hold less than 3.5% of a sample with more than 300,000 distinct CDR3 sequences, around 10% of them seen once. The sequence was collected from a man between 18 and 35 years old who received the YFV17D yellow fever vaccine. The chain couples TRBV11-3 to TRBJ2-1, with a possible D match to TRBD2 (6 bases). The sequences come from CD4+ T cells sorted from PBMCs, collected 45 days after the yellow fever booster vaccination. The CDR3, as DNA: TGTGCCAGCAGCGATACAGGTCGGAGGGACAATGAGCAGTTCTTC. It encodes CASSDTGRRDNEQFF.